This T cell receptor (beta chain) was observed in a study of blood T cell repertoires in COVID-19. The CDR3 has 14 amino acids. Germline CDR1 is SGHRS and CDR2 is YFSETQ. V lost 4 bases to trimming and J lost 7 bases; unmatched junction nucleotides: 5. Clones were read by immunoSEQ multiplex PCR, and TCRdb kept only the in-frame ones, dropping some. The profile shows roughly 250,000 clones, more than 75% of them singletons. The sample taken for sequencing was PBMCs or T cells enriched from blood (not recorded which). The receptor's source is a woman in her 40s with acute COVID-19. The chain links TRBV5-1 to TRBJ1-4; 9 bases are a match to TRBD1. The CDR3: CASSEGTGTEKLFF. As DNA, the CDR3 is TGCGCCAGCAGCGAGGGGACAGGGACTGAAAAACTGTTTTTT.